This T cell receptor (beta chain) is drawn from a study of blood T cell repertoires in COVID-19. Study context: Specimens from acute and convalescent COVID-19 originated in the United States, Italy and Spain. PBMCs, B-cell-depleted T cells, or T cells were the source of the cDNA or gDNA that made up the material.

Original handling: Estimation of nucleated cell counts was performed using reference gene primer amplification. Sequencing was performed with immunoSEQ multiplex PCR; in TCRdb, only in-frame clones are kept and a portion is missing. V and J calls and clone size are those listed in that table; D and trimming were worked out from the DNA. The sample carries 250,000 or so clones, roughly nine tenths recorded once. This CDR3 region has 16 residues. V was pared by 4 bases and J by 2 bases, with 7 bases of the junction left unmatched. In germline, CDR1 is SGDLS, CDR2 YYNGEE. The sequenced sample was peripheral blood. The V call is TRBV9, the J call TRBJ1-5; 9 nucleotides agree with TRBD1. This TCR was recovered from a man aged 18 to 29 with active or convalescent COVID-19. In DNA form, the CDR3 reads TGTGCCAGCAGCTCAGGGACAGGGCTTCGCAATCAGCCCCAGCATTTT. This encodes CASSSGTGLRNQPQHF. The whole variable domain, filled in from reference TRBV9 and TRBJ1-5, reads DSGVTQTPKHLITATGQRVTLRCSPRSGDLSVYWYQQSLDQGLQFLIQYYNGEERAKGNILERFSAQQFPDLHSELNLSSLELGDSALYFCASSSGTGLRNQPQHFGDGTRLSIL.